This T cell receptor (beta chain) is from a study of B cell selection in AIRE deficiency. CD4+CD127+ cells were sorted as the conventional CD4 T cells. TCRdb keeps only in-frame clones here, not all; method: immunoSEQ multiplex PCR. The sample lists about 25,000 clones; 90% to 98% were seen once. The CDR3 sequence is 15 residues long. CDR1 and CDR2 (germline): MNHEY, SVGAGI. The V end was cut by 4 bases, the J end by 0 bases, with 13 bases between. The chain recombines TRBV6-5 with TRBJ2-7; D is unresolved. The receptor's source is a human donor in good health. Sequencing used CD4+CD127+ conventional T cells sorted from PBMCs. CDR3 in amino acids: CASSSTRAFSYEQYF. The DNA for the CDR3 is TGTGCCAGCAGTTCGACGCGCGCGTTCTCCTACGAGCAGTACTTC.